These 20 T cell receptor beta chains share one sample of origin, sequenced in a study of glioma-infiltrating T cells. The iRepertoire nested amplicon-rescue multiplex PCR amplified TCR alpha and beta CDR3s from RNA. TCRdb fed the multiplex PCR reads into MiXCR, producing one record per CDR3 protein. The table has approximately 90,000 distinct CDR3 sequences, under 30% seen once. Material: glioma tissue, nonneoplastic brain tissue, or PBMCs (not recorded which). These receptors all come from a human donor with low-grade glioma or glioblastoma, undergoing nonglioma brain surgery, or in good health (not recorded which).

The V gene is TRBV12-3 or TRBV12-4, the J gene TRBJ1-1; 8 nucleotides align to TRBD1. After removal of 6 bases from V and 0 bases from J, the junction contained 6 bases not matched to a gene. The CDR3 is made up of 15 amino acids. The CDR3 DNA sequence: TGTGCCAGCAGAAGGCAGGGGGCCATGAACACTGAAGCTTTCTTT. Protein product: CASRRQGAMNTEAFF.

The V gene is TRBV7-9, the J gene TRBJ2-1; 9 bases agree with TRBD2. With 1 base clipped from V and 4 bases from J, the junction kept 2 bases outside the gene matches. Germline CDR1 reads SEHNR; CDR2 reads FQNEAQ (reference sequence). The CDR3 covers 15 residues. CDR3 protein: CASSLVLAGYNEQFF. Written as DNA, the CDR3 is TGTGCCAGCAGCTTAGTACTAGCGGGTTACAATGAGCAGTTCTTC.

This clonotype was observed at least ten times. The CDR3 nucleotides read TGTGCCACCAGTGATTTTACAGGGCTCACAGATACGCAGTATTTT. This sequence encodes CATSDFTGLTDTQYF. This chain joins TRBV24-1 and TRBJ2-3; TRBD1 is a possible D gene (6 bases). CDR1 is KGHDR and CDR2 is SFDVKD in the germline V gene. V gave up 1 base and J gave up 2 bases, with 9 bases separating them. The CDR3 covers 15 residues.

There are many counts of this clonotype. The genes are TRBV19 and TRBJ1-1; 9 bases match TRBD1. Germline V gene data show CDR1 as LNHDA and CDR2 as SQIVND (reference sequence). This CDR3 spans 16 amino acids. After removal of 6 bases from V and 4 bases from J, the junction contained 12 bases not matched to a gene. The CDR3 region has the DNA TGTGCCAGTAGCCCCAGCCCGGGACAGGGAGGCACTGAAGCTTTCTTT. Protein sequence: CASSPSPGQGGTEAFF.

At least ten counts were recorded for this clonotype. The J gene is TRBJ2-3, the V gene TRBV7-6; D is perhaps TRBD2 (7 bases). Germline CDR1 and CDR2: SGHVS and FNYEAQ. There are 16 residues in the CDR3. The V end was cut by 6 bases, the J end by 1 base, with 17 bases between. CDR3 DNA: TGTGCCAGCAGGGCGCGGGGGCCCCGAGGCACAGATACGCAGTATTTT. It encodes CASRARGPRGTDTQYF.

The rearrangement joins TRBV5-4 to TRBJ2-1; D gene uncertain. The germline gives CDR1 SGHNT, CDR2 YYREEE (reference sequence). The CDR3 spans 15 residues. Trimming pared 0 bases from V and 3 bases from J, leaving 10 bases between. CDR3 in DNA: TGTGCCAGCAGCTTGGGAATAACTAACTACAATGAGCAGTTCTTC. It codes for CASSLGITNYNEQFF. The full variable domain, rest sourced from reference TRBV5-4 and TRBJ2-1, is ETGVTQSPTHLIKTRGQQVTLRCSSQSGHNTVSWYQQALGQGPQFIFQYYREEENGRGNFPPRFSGLQFPNYSSELNVNALELDDSALYLCASSLGITNYNEQFFGPGTRLTVL.

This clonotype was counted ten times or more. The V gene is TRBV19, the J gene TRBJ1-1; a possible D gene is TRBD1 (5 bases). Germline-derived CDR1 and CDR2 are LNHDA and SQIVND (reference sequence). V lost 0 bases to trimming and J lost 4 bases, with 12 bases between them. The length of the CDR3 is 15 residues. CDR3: CASSIDLPGLTEAFF. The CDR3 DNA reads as TGTGCCAGTAGTATAGATCTTCCAGGGCTCACTGAAGCTTTCTTT.

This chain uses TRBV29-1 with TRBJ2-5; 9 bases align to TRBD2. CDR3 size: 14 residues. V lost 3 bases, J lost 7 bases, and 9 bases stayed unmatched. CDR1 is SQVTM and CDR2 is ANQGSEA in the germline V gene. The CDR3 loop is CSVDWREGRGTQYF. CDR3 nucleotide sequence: TGCAGCGTTGACTGGCGGGAGGGCCGCGGGACCCAGTACTTC.

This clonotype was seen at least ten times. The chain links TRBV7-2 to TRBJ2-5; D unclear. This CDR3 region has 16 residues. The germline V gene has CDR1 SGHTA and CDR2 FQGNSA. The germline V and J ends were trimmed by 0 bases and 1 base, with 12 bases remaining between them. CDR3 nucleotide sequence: TGTGCCAGCAGCTTAGCACCCCGACTGACCCAAGAGACCCAGTACTTC. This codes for CASSLAPRLTQETQYF.

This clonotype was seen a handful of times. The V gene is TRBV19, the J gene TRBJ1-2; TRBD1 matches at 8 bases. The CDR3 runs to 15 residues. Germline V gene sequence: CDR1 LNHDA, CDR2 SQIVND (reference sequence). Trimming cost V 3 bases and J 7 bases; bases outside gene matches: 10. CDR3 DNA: TGTGCCAGTAGTATCGGACAGGGAGGTCCCACTGGCTACACCTTC. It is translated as CASSIGQGGPTGYTF.

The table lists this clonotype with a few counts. CDR3 protein: CASSQLPNTEAFF. CDR3 DNA: TGTGCCAGCAGCCAATTACCGAACACTGAAGCTTTCTTT. J is TRBJ1-1 and V is TRBV14, with D unclear. The V end lost 2 bases, the J end lost 1 base, and 5 bases lay between the germline ends. This CDR3 has 13 residues. CDR1 SGHDN and CDR2 FVKESK come from the germline V gene.

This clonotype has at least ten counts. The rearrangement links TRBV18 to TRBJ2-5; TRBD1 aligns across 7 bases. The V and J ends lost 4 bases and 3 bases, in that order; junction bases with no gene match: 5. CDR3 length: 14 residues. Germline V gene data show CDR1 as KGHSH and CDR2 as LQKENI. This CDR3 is CASSHGTVKETQYF. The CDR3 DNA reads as TGTGCCAGCTCACACGGGACAGTCAAAGAGACCCAGTACTTC.

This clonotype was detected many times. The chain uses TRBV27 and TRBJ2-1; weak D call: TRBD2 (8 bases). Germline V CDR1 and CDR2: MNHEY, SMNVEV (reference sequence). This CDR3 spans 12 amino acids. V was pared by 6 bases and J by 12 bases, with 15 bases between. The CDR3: CASSPGGLGQFF. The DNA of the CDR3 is TGTGCCAGCAGCCCAGGGGGACTAGGGCAGTTCTTC.

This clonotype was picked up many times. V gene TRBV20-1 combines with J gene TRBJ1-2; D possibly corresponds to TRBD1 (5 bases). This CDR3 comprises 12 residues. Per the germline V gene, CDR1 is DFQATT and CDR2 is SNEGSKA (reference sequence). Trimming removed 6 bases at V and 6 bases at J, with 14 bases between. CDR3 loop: CSARDPSHGYTF. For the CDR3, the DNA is TGCAGTGCCAGGGACCCCAGCCATGGCTACACCTTC.

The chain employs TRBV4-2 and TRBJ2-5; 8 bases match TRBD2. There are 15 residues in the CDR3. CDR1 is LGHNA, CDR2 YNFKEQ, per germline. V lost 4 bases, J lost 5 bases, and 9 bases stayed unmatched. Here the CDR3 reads CASSRLAGSHETQYF. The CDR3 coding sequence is TGTGCCAGCAGCCGGTTAGCGGGAAGCCATGAGACCCAGTACTTC.

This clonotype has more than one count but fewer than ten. As DNA, the CDR3 is TGCAGCGTTGATCAAGACCAGGTTAAGACCCAGTACTTC. Its translation is CSVDQDQVKTQYF. The chain recombines TRBV29-1 with TRBJ2-5; no definite D call. CDR3 length: 13 residues. Trimming took off 3 bases at V and 6 bases at J, with 14 bases between the two ends. The germline V gene encodes CDR1 SQVTM and CDR2 ANQGSEA.

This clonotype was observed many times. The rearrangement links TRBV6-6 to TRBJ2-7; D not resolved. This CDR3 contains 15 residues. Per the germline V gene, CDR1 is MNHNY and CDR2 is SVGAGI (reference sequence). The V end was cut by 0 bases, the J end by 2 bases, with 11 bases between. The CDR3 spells CASSYSLLRTYEQYF. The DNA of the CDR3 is TGTGCCAGCAGTTACTCGCTGTTGCGGACCTACGAGCAGTACTTC.

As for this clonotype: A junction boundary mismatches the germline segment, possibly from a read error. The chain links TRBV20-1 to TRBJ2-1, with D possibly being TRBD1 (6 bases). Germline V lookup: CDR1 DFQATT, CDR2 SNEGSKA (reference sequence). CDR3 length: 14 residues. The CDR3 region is CSARPGHSYNEQFF. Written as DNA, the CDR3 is TGCAGTGCCCGGCCGGGACACTCCTATAATGAGCAGTTCTTC.

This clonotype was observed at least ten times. CDR3 coding DNA: TGCAGTGCTAGAGAGGGGACAGGGAATCAGCCCCAGCATTTT. Translating gives CSAREGTGNQPQHF. The chain couples TRBV20-1 to TRBJ1-5; 9 nucleotides align to TRBD1. The CDR3 is 14 residues long. Trimming removed 0 bases from V and 4 bases from J; junction bases left unmatched: 1. Germline CDR1 DFQATT, CDR2 SNEGSKA (reference sequence).

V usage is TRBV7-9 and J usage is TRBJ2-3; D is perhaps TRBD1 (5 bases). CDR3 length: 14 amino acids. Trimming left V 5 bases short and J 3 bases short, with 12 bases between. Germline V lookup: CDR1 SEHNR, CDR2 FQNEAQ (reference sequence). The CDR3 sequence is CASSIRQYTDTQYF. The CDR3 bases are TGTGCCAGCAGCATTCGACAGTATACAGATACGCAGTATTTT.